The sequence of this T cell receptor (beta chain) was determined in a study of T cells in women clearing cervical HPV infection. The method was immunoSEQ multiplex PCR; TCRdb's version includes in-frame clones alone and lacks a portion of them. The table gives 25,000 to 35,000 clones; the top ten clones make up approximately 3% of it. V shed 4 bases, J shed 3 bases, and the junction held 27 bases outside the gene matches. The CDR3 covers 21 residues. CDR1 and CDR2 (germline): LGHNA, YNFKEQ. On this clone: The CDR3 is cut off 3 residues early in the read; its end comes from the germline J gene.

The chain recombines TRBV4-2 with TRBJ2-7; 7 bases map to TRBD1. The sequenced sample consisted of blood buffy coat. This clonotype was sampled from a woman aged 18 to 75 with a cervical HPV16 infection that either progressed to CIN3+ or cleared (not recorded which). CDR3 sequence reads: CASSRRVTQGFGREIDYEQYF. CDR3 DNA (partial): TGTGCCAGCAGCCGTCGTGTAACACAGGGGTTTGGTCGGGAAATCGACTACGAG.